The 5 T cell receptor beta chains below were found in one sample sequenced in a study of blood T cell repertoires in COVID-19. TCRdb keeps only in-frame clones here, not all; method: immunoSEQ multiplex PCR. The sample lists approximately 140,000 clones, 65% to 90% seen once, with about 2.5% in the top ten. Source material: PBMCs or T cells enriched from blood (not recorded which). These receptors were obtained from a woman aged 45-65 years who had recovered from COVID-19.

In nucleotides, the CDR3 is TGTGCCAGCAGCTTAGGGACAGGGGTTGGAAAACTGTTTTTT. It specifies CASSLGTGVGKLFF. The V call is TRBV7-2, the J call TRBJ1-4, with 9 bases identical to TRBD1. CDR1 and CDR2 (germline): SGHTA, FQGNSA. V was pared by 1 base and J by 10 bases, with 4 bases of the junction left unmatched. The length of the CDR3 is 14 residues.

The chain is built from TRBV6-2 or TRBV6-3 and TRBJ1-4, with 8 bases that match TRBD1. This CDR3 contains 14 residues. Germline CDR1 MNHEY, CDR2 SVGEGT. V shed 4 bases and J 8 bases; nucleotides not matched to a gene: 6. CDR3 in amino acids: CASSSQGATEKLFF. The CDR3 DNA follows: TGTGCCAGCAGTTCGCAGGGGGCTACGGAAAAACTGTTTTTT.

V gene TRBV14 combines with J gene TRBJ1-2; 7 bases match TRBD1. This CDR3 is 16 amino acids long. Germline V lookup: CDR1 SGHDN, CDR2 FVKESK. V trimming: 3 bases; J trimming: 6 bases; junction bases outside the gene matches: 13. The CDR3 DNA reads TGTGCCAGCAGCCATACCCGGGACAGCATTTTTAATGGCTACACCTTC. As protein: CASSHTRDSIFNGYTF.

The CDR3 bases are TGTGCCAGCAGCCAGTTAACAGGTCCGGGTCAGTATTTT. Its protein product is CASSQLTGPGQYF. The rearrangement joins TRBV3-1 (or the pseudogene TRBV3-2) to TRBJ2-3; D may be TRBD1 (5 bases). Germline V gives CDR1 LGHDT, CDR2 YNNKEL (reference sequence). The CDR3 length is 13 residues. Trimming removed 3 bases from V and 12 bases from J, with 16 bases in between.

V and J are TRBV27 and TRBJ2-5; D remains unclear. V lost 7 bases and J lost 2, with 14 bases in between. The CDR3 is 14 amino acids. CDR1 is MNHEY and CDR2 is SMNVEV in the germline V gene (reference sequence). CDR3 in DNA: TGTGCCAGCAAGCACAGACAAAAACAAGAGACCCAGTACTTC. This encodes CASKHRQKQETQYF.